These 3 T cell receptor beta chains were sequenced from one sample in a study of radiotherapy plus CTLA-4 blockade in lung cancer listed by TCRdb under 2018. Library creation used the immunoSEQ multiplex PCR assay. TCRdb retrieved this table from immuneACCESS and kept in-frame rearrangements only. Not all clones are present; in checked studies, unresolved V genes account for under half, and no reason is known for the remainder. This sample lists about 14,000 clones; around 87% were detected once. The ten most abundant clones make up 13% to 15% of the sample. The material was peripheral blood, obtained from a patient treated with radiotherapy plus ipilimumab. The origin of the receptors is a human donor with non-small cell lung cancer that progressed on radiotherapy plus ipilimumab. Some clones in this sample may be carry-over from other donors' samples.

The gene calls are TRBV11-2 and TRBJ2-5; 8 nucleotides line up with TRBD1. Looked up from germline, CDR1 is SGHAT and CDR2 is FQNNGV. J was trimmed by 1 base and V by 4 bases; bases with no gene match: 17. The CDR3 runs 19 residues. This CDR3 is CASSSRDRRQLTRQETQYF. The CDR3 coding sequence is TGTGCCAGCAGCTCTAGGGACAGGAGACAACTGACCCGCCAAGAGACCCAGTACTTC.

The J gene is TRBJ1-2, the V gene TRBV6-1; TRBD1 might be the D (5 bases). Looked up from germline, CDR1 is MNHNS and CDR2 is SASEGT. The V gene lost 6 bases and the J gene lost 4 bases, with 12 bases spanning the gap. This CDR3 has 13 residues. The CDR3 DNA reads as TGTGCCAGCAGCAGGTCGGGGGTCTATGGCTACACCTTC. Protein product: CASSRSGVYGYTF.

The rearrangement joins TRBV2 to TRBJ1-3, with a weak D call TRBD1 (5 bases). The germline gives CDR1 SNHLY, CDR2 FYNNEI. The CDR3 runs 15 residues. V shed 4 bases and J shed 2 bases, with 12 bases lying between them. The CDR3 protein is CASSASGNAGNTIYF. The CDR3 region has the DNA TGTGCCAGCAGTGCGTCAGGGAACGCTGGAAACACCATATATTTT.